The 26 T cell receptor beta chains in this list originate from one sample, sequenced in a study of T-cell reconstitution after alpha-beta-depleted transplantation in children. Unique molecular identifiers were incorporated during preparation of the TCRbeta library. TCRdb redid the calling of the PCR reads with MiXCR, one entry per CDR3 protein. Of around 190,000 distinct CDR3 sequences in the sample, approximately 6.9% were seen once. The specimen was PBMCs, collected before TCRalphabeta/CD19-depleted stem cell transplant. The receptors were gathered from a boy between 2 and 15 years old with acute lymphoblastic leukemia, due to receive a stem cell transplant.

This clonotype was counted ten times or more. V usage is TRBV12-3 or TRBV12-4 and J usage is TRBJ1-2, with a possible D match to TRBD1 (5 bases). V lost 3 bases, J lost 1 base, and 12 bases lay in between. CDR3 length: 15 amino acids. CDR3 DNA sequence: TGTGCCAGCAGTTTTCGGGGCGCCCTTAACTATGGCTACACCTTC. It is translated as CASSFRGALNYGYTF.

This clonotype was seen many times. The CDR3 loop is CASGPGSRTDGYTF. CDR3 coding DNA: TGTGCTAGTGGTCCTGGATCACGGACTGATGGCTACACCTTC. The chain couples TRBV12-5 to TRBJ1-2; D is ambiguous. The CDR3 has 14 amino acids. V shed 5 bases and J shed 6 bases, with 16 bases lying between them. Germline-derived CDR1 and CDR2 are LGHNT and FRNRAP.

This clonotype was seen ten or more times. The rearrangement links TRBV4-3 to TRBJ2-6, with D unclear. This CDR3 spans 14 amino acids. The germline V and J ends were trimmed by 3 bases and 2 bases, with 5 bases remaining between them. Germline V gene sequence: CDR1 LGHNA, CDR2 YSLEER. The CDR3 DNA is TGCGCCAGCAGCCAGGAACCTGGGGCCAACGTCCTGACTTTC. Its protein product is CASSQEPGANVLTF.

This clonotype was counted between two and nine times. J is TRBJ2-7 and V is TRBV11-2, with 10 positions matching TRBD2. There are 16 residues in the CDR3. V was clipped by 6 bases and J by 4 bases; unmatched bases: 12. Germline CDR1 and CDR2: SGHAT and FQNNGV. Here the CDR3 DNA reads TGTGCCAGCAGGACGCATACGGGACTAGCGTCTTACGAGCAGTACTTC. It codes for CASRTHTGLASYEQYF.

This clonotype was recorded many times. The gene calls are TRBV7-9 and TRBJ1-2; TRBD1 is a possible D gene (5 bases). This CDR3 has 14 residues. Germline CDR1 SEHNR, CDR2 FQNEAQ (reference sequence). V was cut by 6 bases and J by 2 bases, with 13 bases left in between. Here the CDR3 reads CASRGPVDNYGYTF. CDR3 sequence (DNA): TGTGCCAGCAGGGGACCGGTAGACAACTATGGCTACACCTTC.

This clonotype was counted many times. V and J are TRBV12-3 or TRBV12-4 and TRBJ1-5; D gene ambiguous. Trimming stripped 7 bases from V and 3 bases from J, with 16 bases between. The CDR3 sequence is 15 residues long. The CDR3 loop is CASTQDPQDNQPQHF. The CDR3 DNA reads TGTGCCAGCACCCAGGACCCTCAGGACAATCAGCCCCAGCATTTT.

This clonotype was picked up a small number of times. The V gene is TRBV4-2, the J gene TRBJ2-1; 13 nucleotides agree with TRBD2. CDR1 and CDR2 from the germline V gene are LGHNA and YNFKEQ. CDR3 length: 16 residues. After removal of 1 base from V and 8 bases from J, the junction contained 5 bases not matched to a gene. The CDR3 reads CASSQGVGLAGDEQFF. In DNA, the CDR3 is TGTGCCAGCAGCCAAGGAGTCGGACTAGCGGGAGATGAGCAGTTCTTC.

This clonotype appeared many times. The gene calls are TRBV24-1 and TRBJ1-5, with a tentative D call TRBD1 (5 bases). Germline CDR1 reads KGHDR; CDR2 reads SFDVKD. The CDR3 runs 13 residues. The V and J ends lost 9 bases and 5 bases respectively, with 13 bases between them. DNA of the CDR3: TGTGCCACCCGGGACGGATTCCATCAGCCCCAGCATTTT. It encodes CATRDGFHQPQHF.

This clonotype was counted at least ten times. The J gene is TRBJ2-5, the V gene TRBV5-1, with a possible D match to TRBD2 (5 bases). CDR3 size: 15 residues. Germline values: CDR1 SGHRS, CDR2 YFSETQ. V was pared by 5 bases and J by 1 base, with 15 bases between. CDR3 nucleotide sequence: TGCGCCAGCAGAGCAAATCTAGCAACCCAAGAGACCCAGTACTTC. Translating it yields CASRANLATQETQYF.

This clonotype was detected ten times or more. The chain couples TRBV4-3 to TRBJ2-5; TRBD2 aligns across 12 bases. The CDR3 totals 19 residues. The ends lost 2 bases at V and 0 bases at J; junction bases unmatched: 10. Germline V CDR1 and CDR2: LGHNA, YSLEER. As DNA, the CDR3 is TGCGCCAGCAGCCAATGCACTAGCGGGAGGACAAAACACCAAGAGACCCAGTACTTC. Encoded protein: CASSQCTSGRTKHQETQYF.

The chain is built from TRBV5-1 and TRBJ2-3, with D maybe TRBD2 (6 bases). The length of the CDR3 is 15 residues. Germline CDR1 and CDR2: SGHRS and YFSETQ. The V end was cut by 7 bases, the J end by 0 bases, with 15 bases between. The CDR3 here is CASGGGRASTDTQYF. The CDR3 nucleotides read TGCGCCAGCGGGGGAGGCAGGGCTAGCACAGATACGCAGTATTTT.

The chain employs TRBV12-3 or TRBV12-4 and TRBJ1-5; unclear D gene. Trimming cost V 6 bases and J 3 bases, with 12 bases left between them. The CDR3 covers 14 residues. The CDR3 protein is CASRAGGINQPQHF. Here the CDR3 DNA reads TGTGCCAGCAGGGCTGGAGGAATCAATCAGCCCCAGCATTTT.

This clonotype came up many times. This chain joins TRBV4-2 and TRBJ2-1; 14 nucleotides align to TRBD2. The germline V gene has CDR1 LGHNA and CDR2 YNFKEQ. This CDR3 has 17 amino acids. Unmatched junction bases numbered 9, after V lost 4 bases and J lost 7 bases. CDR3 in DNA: TGTGCCAGCAGCCCCGCCGGGACTAGCGGGAGAGAAAATGAGCAGTTCTTC. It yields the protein CASSPAGTSGRENEQFF.

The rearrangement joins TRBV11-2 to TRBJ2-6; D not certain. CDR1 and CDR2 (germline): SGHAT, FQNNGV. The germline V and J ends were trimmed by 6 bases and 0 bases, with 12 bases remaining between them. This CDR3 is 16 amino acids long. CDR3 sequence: CASRPTVHSGANVLTF. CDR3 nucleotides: TGTGCCAGCAGGCCTACAGTACACTCTGGGGCCAACGTCCTGACTTTC.

The CDR3 DNA is TGTGCCTGGAGTTGGTTAAACACTGAAGCTTTCTTT. Its protein product is CAWSWLNTEAFF. The V call is TRBV30, the J call TRBJ1-1, with D hard to call. The CDR3 totals 12 residues. The V end lost 2 bases, the J end lost 2 bases, and 6 bases lay between the germline ends. Germline V CDR1 and CDR2: GTSNPN, SVGIG (reference sequence).

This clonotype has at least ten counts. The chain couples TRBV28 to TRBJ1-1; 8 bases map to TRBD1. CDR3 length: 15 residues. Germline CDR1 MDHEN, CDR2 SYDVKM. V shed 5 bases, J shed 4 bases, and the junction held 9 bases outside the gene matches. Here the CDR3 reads CASSAQGALVTEAFF. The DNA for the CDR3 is TGTGCCAGCAGTGCTCAGGGGGCGCTTGTCACTGAAGCTTTCTTT.

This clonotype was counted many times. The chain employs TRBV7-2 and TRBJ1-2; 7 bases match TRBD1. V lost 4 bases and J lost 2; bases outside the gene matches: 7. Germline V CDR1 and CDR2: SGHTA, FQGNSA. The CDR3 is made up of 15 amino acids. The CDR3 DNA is TGTGCCAGCAGCTATGTGGGACAGACGAACTATGGCTACACCTTC. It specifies CASSYVGQTNYGYTF.

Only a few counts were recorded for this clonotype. The CDR3 region has the DNA TGTGCCAGCAGCCAAGCGGACAGAGATGGCTACACCTTC. Its translation: CASSQADRDGYTF. This rearrangement joins TRBV3-1 to TRBJ1-2; perhaps TRBD1 as D (6 bases). Trimming cost V 1 base and J 6 bases, with 9 bases left between them. Germline values: CDR1 LGHDT, CDR2 YNNKEL (reference sequence). The length of the CDR3 is 13 residues.

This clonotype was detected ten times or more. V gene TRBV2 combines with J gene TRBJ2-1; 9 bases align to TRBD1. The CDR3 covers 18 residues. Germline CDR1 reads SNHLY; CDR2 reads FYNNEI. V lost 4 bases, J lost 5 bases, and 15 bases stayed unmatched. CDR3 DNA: TGTGCCAGCAGTGTATCGGACAGGGGCACCACTCTCCACAATGAGCAGTTCTTC. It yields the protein CASSVSDRGTTLHNEQFF. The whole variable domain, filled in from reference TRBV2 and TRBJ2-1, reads EPEVTQTPSHQVTQMGQEVILRCVPISNHLYFYWYRQILGQKVEFLVSFYNNEISEKSEIFDDQFSVERPDGSNFTLKIRSTKLEDSAMYFCASSVSDRGTTLHNEQFFGPGTRLTVL.

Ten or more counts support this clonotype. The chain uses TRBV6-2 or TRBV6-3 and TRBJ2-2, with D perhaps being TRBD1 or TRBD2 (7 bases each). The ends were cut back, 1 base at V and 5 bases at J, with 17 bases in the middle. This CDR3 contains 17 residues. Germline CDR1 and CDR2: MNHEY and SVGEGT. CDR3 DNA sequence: TGTGCCAGCAGTTACTTCCCGACTAGCAGGGGGACCGGGGAGCTGTTTTTT. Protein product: CASSYFPTSRGTGELFF.

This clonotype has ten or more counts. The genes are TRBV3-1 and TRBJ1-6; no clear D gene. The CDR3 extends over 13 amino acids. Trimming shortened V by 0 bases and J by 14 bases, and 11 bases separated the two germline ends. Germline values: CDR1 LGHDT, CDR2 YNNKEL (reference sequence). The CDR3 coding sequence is TGTGCCAGCAGCCAAGACGAGGAATGGGCCCTCCACTTT. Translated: CASSQDEEWALHF.

CDR3 in amino acids: CGAGTGAGANVLTF. As DNA, the CDR3 is TGTGGGGCAGGGACAGGGGCTGGGGCCAACGTCCTGACTTTC. The J gene is TRBJ2-6, the V gene TRBV7-9; 10 nucleotides align to TRBD1. From germline, CDR1 is SEHNR and CDR2 FQNEAQ (reference sequence). CDR3 size: 14 residues.

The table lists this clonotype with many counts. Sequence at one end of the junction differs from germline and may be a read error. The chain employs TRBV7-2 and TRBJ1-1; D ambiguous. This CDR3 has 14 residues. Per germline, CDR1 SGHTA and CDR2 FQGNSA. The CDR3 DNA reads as TGTGCCATCAGCCTGGAGGGAGTTGGAACTGAAGCTTTCTTT. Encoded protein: CAISLEGVGTEAFF.

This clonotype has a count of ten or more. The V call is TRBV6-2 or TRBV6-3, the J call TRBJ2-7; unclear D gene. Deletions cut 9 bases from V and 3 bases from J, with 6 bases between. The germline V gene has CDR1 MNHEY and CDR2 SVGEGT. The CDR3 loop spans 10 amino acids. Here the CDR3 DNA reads TGTGCCAGACACCACTACGAGCAGTACTTC. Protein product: CARHHYEQYF.

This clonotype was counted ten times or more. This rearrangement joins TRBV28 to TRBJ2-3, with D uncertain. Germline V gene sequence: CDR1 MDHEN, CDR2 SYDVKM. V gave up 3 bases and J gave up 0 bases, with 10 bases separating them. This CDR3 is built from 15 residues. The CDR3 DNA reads TGTGCCAGCAGTTTTGGGCCGTCTAGCACAGATACGCAGTATTTT. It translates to CASSFGPSSTDTQYF.

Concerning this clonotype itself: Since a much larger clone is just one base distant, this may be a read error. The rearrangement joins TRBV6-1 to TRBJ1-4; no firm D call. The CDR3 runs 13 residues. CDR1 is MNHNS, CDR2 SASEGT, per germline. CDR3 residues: CGSGSGINEKLFF. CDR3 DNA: TGTGGCAGTGGGTCTGGTATTAATGAAAAACTGTTTTTT.